This T cell receptor (beta chain) was observed in a study of response to subunit inactivated influenza vaccine. General study results and limits: The authors offered the suggestion that each seasonal influenza vaccination recruits few new T cells.

This clonotype was seen a handful of times. What it binds is not known. Trimming removed 4 bases from V and 3 bases from J; junction bases left unmatched: 3. Germline CDR1 and CDR2: MDHEN and SYDVKM. This CDR3 comprises 14 residues. TCRdb recomputed calls from the RT-PCR reads with MiXCR, one row per CDR3 protein. The table has fewer than 700,000 distinct CDR3 sequences, approximately 12% seen once. The rearrangement uses TRBV28 and TRBJ1-5, with 7 bases that match TRBD1. The source is a man aged 50 or older who received an inactivated influenza vaccine. The sample consisted of PBMCs from blood, taken roughly 47 days after vaccination. The CDR3 bases are TGTGCCAGCAGTTCAGGGGGGACCAATCAGCCCCAGCATTTT. The encoded protein is CASSSGGTNQPQHF. The entire variable domain, with the rest obtained from reference TRBV28 and TRBJ1-5, is as follows: DVKVTQSSRYLVKRTGEKVFLECVQDMDHENMFWYRQDPGLGLRLIYFSYDVKMKEKGDIPEGYSVSREKKERFSLILESASTNQTSMYLCASSSGGTNQPQHFGDGTRLSIL.